This is a list of T cell receptor beta chains from one sample in a study of tumor and adjacent non-tumor tissue in lung cancer. TCRdb reprocessed the multiplex PCR reads with MiXCR, giving one entry per CDR3 protein. The repertoire holds about 85,000 distinct CDR3 sequences, with approximately 57% as singletons. Sequencing was done on a sample of lung tumor tissue. The source is a man in his sixties or seventies with non-small cell lung cancer. Both conserved end residues are trimmed from each CDR3.

TRBV5-1	ASSVELTDTQY
TRBV11-2	ASSSGLTSYGQH
TRBV12-3/TRBV12-4	ASRPKTFSGNTIY
TRBV11-2	DGAPAVAGEQF
TRBV20-1	CARTTGRTDTQY
TRBV28	ASSLSRSGSSGELF
TRBV29-1	SVSGQGDQSQH
TRBV11-3	ASSLDKGNYSNQPQY
TRBV4-1	ASSQDAGAPERY
TRBV7-9	ASSLKGRVHNGQF
TRBV28	ASRRPALYEQY
TRBV11-2	ASSASQGLAYTQY
TRBV10-1	ASSEGDRLNEQY
TRBV4-1	ASSPRTRGYTGELF
TRBV11-2	ASSLDTVQGAKII
TRBV10-3	AISEGMGHQETQY
TRBV28	ASSLFQDRGLFGELF
TRBV24-1	ASSDFSAGGYNEQF
TRBV11-2	ASIPVWGGYNEQF
TRBV20-1	RPRDRIGQSQH